Listed below are T cell receptor beta chains from one sample, sequenced in a study of T cells in Graves' hyperthyroidism and ophthalmopathy. MiXCR, run by TCRdb on the multiplex PCR reads, gives a single entry per CDR3 protein. This repertoire shows around 340,000 distinct CDR3 sequences, about 18% found once; its top ten account for 34%. The sequenced material came from blood. These receptors all stem from a woman aged 25 to 45 with Graves' hyperthyroidism that later progressed to Graves' ophthalmopathy. The CDR3 runs from the conserved cysteine through the conserved F or W. D genes are given only for firm matches. The size entry is marked missing in some rows and otherwise reads once, few, many or a size class.

D gene: TRBD2; J gene: TRBJ2-5; CDR3 length: 16; V gene: TRBV18; clone size: .; CDR3 protein: CASSPRGGAVVETQYF; CDR3 DNA: TGTGCCAGCTCACCACGCGGGGGGGCCGTGGTGGAGACCCAGTACTTC
D gene: .; J gene: TRBJ1-4; CDR3 length: 14; V gene: TRBV12-3/TRBV12-4; clone size: many; CDR3 protein: CASSLMDFNEKLFF; CDR3 DNA: TGTGCCAGCAGTTTGATGGACTTTAATGAAAAACTGTTTTTT
D gene: .; J gene: TRBJ2-4; CDR3 length: 18; V gene: TRBV7-9; clone size: .; CDR3 protein: CASSLDPYLAEAKNIQYF; CDR3 DNA: TGTGCCAGCAGCTTAGACCCATACTTAGCGGAGGCCAAAAACATTCAGTACTTC
D gene: .; J gene: TRBJ1-5; CDR3 length: 18; V gene: TRBV4-1; clone size: few; CDR3 protein: CASSLPPLDRSFFQPQHF; CDR3 DNA: TGCGCCAGCAGCCTACCACCCCTCGACAGGTCGTTTTTTCAGCCCCAGCATTTT
D gene: .; J gene: TRBJ2-3; CDR3 length: 14; V gene: TRBV11-2; clone size: many; CDR3 protein: CASRRTSSTDTQYF; CDR3 DNA: TGTGCCAGCAGACGGACCTCTAGCACAGATACGCAGTATTTT
D gene: .; J gene: TRBJ2-7; CDR3 length: 11; V gene: TRBV29-1; clone size: many; CDR3 protein: CSFEQSYEQYF; CDR3 DNA: TGCAGCTTCGAACAGTCCTACGAGCAGTACTTC
D gene: .; J gene: TRBJ2-7; CDR3 length: 15; V gene: TRBV6-1; clone size: many; CDR3 protein: CASSGRSPLNYEQYF; CDR3 DNA: TGTGCCAGCAGTGGTCGTAGCCCACTAAACTACGAGCAGTACTTC
D gene: .; J gene: TRBJ2-5; CDR3 length: 14; V gene: TRBV3-1; clone size: many; CDR3 protein: CASSQVPQQETQYF; CDR3 DNA: TGTGCCAGCAGCCAAGTCCCACAGCAAGAGACCCAGTACTTC
D gene: .; J gene: TRBJ2-7; CDR3 length: 11; V gene: TRBV2; clone size: many; CDR3 protein: CASIETYEQYF; CDR3 DNA: TGTGCCAGCATCGAGACCTACGAGCAGTACTTC
D gene: .; J gene: TRBJ1-3; CDR3 length: 16; V gene: TRBV28; clone size: many; CDR3 protein: CASSSYLYTSGNTIYF; CDR3 DNA: TGTGCCAGCAGTTCATACTTGTACACCTCTGGAAACACCATATATTTT
D gene: .; J gene: TRBJ2-5; CDR3 length: 16; V gene: TRBV30; clone size: few; CDR3 protein: CAWSDPGDRGGETQYF; CDR3 DNA: TGTGCCTGGAGTGACCCCGGCGACCGTGGGGGGGAGACCCAGTACTTC
D gene: TRBD1; J gene: TRBJ2-3; CDR3 length: 12; V gene: TRBV29-1; clone size: few; CDR3 protein: CSADRGTDTQYF; CDR3 DNA: TGCAGCGCGGACAGGGGGACAGATACGCAGTATTTT
D gene: .; J gene: TRBJ1-6; CDR3 length: 14; V gene: TRBV27; clone size: many; CDR3 protein: CASRLTGGNSPLHF; CDR3 DNA: TGTGCCAGCAGACTTACGGGGGGGAATTCACCCCTCCACTTT
D gene: TRBD1; J gene: TRBJ1-5; CDR3 length: 16; V gene: TRBV28; clone size: .; CDR3 protein: CASSSDRGKCNQPQHF; CDR3 DNA: TGTGCCAGCAGTTCGGACAGGGGTAAGTGCAATCAGCCCCAGCATTTT
D gene: .; J gene: TRBJ2-7; CDR3 length: 14; V gene: TRBV7-9; clone size: few; CDR3 protein: CASSLEGPFYEQYF; CDR3 DNA: TGTGCCAGCAGCTTAGAGGGGCCATTCTACGAGCAGTACTTC
D gene: .; J gene: TRBJ2-2; CDR3 length: 13; V gene: TRBV10-3; clone size: few; CDR3 protein: CAISPGNTGELFF; CDR3 DNA: TGTGCCATCAGTCCGGGGAACACCGGGGAGCTGTTTTTT
D gene: .; J gene: TRBJ2-2; CDR3 length: 14; V gene: TRBV20-1; clone size: many; CDR3 protein: CSATSRRGTGELFF; CDR3 DNA: TGCAGTGCTACGTCTCGGCGCGGGACCGGGGAGCTGTTTTTT
D gene: .; J gene: TRBJ1-2; CDR3 length: 16; V gene: TRBV12-3/TRBV12-4; clone size: many; CDR3 protein: CASSSRGKVISYGYTF; CDR3 DNA: TGTGCCAGCAGTTCCCGAGGGAAGGTGATCTCTTATGGCTACACCTTC
D gene: .; J gene: TRBJ2-5; CDR3 length: 15; V gene: TRBV11-1; clone size: many; CDR3 protein: CASSGGVSLMETQYF; CDR3 DNA: TGTGCCAGCAGCGGCGGTGTGTCGTTGATGGAGACCCAGTACTTC
D gene: TRBD1; J gene: TRBJ1-1; CDR3 length: 16; V gene: TRBV7-9; clone size: .; CDR3 protein: CASSFIGGPSNTEAFF; CDR3 DNA: TGTGCCAGCAGCTTTATAGGGGGCCCGTCGAACACTGAAGCTTTCTTT
D gene: TRBD1; J gene: TRBJ1-3; CDR3 length: 17; V gene: TRBV19; clone size: few; CDR3 protein: CASSPRPGQPSGNTIYF; CDR3 DNA: TGTGCCAGTAGTCCACGTCCGGGACAGCCCTCTGGAAACACCATATATTTT
D gene: .; J gene: TRBJ2-3; CDR3 length: 14; V gene: TRBV5-6; clone size: many; CDR3 protein: CASSPDRHTDTQYF; CDR3 DNA: TGTGCCAGCAGTCCAGACAGACACACAGATACGCAGTATTTT
D gene: TRBD1; J gene: TRBJ2-7; CDR3 length: 14; V gene: TRBV19; clone size: few; CDR3 protein: CASSIMTGAYEQYF; CDR3 DNA: TGTGCCAGTAGTATAATGACAGGGGCCTACGAGCAGTACTTC
D gene: .; J gene: TRBJ2-7; CDR3 length: 16; V gene: TRBV5-5; clone size: few; CDR3 protein: CAGSFQGQGSSYEQYF; CDR3 DNA: TGTGCCGGCAGCTTCCAAGGCCAGGGGAGCTCCTACGAGCAGTACTTC
D gene: .; J gene: TRBJ2-5; CDR3 length: 14; V gene: TRBV2; clone size: many; CDR3 protein: CASKRTPAGETQYF; CDR3 DNA: TGTGCCAGCAAGCGGACCCCCGCGGGGGAGACCCAGTACTTC
D gene: TRBD2; J gene: TRBJ2-1; CDR3 length: 16; V gene: TRBV7-2; clone size: few; CDR3 protein: CASSQWASGDYNEQFF; CDR3 DNA: TGTGCCAGCAGCCAGTGGGCTAGCGGGGATTACAATGAGCAGTTCTTC
D gene: .; J gene: TRBJ2-1; CDR3 length: 13; V gene: TRBV9; clone size: few; CDR3 protein: CASSVVETGRQFF; CDR3 DNA: TGTGCCAGCAGCGTAGTGGAGACAGGCCGCCAGTTCTTC
D gene: .; J gene: TRBJ2-7; CDR3 length: 15; V gene: TRBV4-1; clone size: .; CDR3 protein: CASSQDTGSSYEQYF; CDR3 DNA: TGCGCCAGCAGCCAAGACACAGGGAGCTCCTACGAGCAGTACTTC
D gene: TRBD1; J gene: TRBJ1-4; CDR3 length: 14; V gene: TRBV20-1; clone size: .; CDR3 protein: CSALPDRGLEKLFF; CDR3 DNA: TGCAGTGCTTTACCAGACAGGGGGCTTGAAAAACTGTTTTTT
D gene: .; J gene: TRBJ2-7; CDR3 length: 15; V gene: TRBV27; clone size: .; CDR3 protein: CANSSPLRGEREQYF; CDR3 DNA: TGTGCCAACAGTTCCCCCCTAAGGGGAGAGCGCGAGCAGTACTTC
D gene: TRBD1; J gene: TRBJ2-5; CDR3 length: 15; V gene: TRBV12-3/TRBV12-4; clone size: many; CDR3 protein: CASSGQGVNQETQYF; CDR3 DNA: TGTGCCAGCAGTGGACAGGGGGTGAACCAAGAGACCCAGTACTTC
D gene: .; J gene: TRBJ2-7; CDR3 length: 15; V gene: TRBV5-1; clone size: many; CDR3 protein: CASTPLGENTYEQYF; CDR3 DNA: TGCGCCAGCACTCCCCTGGGAGAGAATACCTACGAGCAGTACTTC
D gene: .; J gene: TRBJ1-2; CDR3 length: 13; V gene: TRBV12-3/TRBV12-4; clone size: many; CDR3 protein: CALEWPSAYGYTF; CDR3 DNA: TGTGCCCTAGAGTGGCCCTCCGCCTATGGCTACACCTTC
D gene: .; J gene: TRBJ1-2; CDR3 length: 13; V gene: TRBV15; clone size: .; CDR3 protein: CATRKIADYGYTF; CDR3 DNA: TGTGCCACCAGGAAGATTGCTGACTATGGCTACACCTTC
D gene: TRBD2; J gene: TRBJ2-6; CDR3 length: 17; V gene: TRBV9; clone size: many; CDR3 protein: CASSVGGGNSGANVLTF; CDR3 DNA: TGTGCCAGCAGCGTCGGGGGAGGGAACTCTGGGGCCAACGTCCTGACTTTC
D gene: .; J gene: TRBJ2-2; CDR3 length: 14; V gene: TRBV29-1; clone size: .; CDR3 protein: CSVVWSPPSGELFF; CDR3 DNA: TGCAGCGTTGTGTGGTCACCACCATCCGGGGAGCTGTTTTTT
D gene: .; J gene: TRBJ2-1; CDR3 length: 14; V gene: TRBV4-1; clone size: few; CDR3 protein: CASSLSQGGVEQFF; CDR3 DNA: TGCGCCAGCAGCCTCAGTCAGGGTGGCGTTGAGCAGTTCTTC
D gene: TRBD2; J gene: TRBJ2-1; CDR3 length: 17; V gene: TRBV27; clone size: .; CDR3 protein: CASSRGTSGRADNEQFF; CDR3 DNA: TGTGCCAGCAGCCGCGGGACTAGCGGGAGGGCCGACAATGAGCAGTTCTTC
D gene: TRBD2; J gene: TRBJ2-5; CDR3 length: 16; V gene: TRBV5-8; clone size: many; CDR3 protein: CASSRGGLASQETQYF; CDR3 DNA: TGTGCCAGCAGCAGGGGGGGACTAGCGAGTCAAGAGACCCAGTACTTC
D gene: TRBD2; J gene: TRBJ2-1; CDR3 length: 16; V gene: TRBV28; clone size: many; CDR3 protein: CASSPTRLADYNEQFF; CDR3 DNA: TGTGCCAGCAGTCCCACCCGACTAGCGGATTACAATGAGCAGTTCTTC
D gene: TRBD2; J gene: TRBJ2-2; CDR3 length: 17; V gene: TRBV20-1; clone size: .; CDR3 protein: CSARDLAGVPNTGELFF; CDR3 DNA: TGCAGTGCTAGAGATCTAGCGGGGGTCCCGAACACCGGGGAGCTGTTTTTT
D gene: .; J gene: TRBJ1-4; CDR3 length: 13; V gene: TRBV29-1; clone size: many; CDR3 protein: CSVTRTANEKLFF; CDR3 DNA: TGCAGCGTGACCCGGACAGCTAATGAAAAACTGTTTTTT